Each of the 18 T cell receptor beta chains below was sequenced from the same sample in a study of blood T cell repertoires in COVID-19. Method: immunoSEQ multiplex PCR; TCRdb's copy keeps in-frame clones and lacks some. Here the sample spans around 140,000 clones, 81% being singletons. What was sequenced was peripheral blood. The receptors come from a human donor in a cohort sampled during active COVID-19.

This clone occurred once. The J gene is TRBJ1-5, the V gene TRBV19, with a weak D call TRBD1 (6 bases). The CDR3 consists of 16 residues. V gave up 1 base and J gave up 11 bases, with 21 bases separating them. Germline V gives CDR1 LNHDA, CDR2 SQIVND (reference sequence). The CDR3 protein is CASSIVGRGLPEAQHF. CDR3 DNA: TGTGCCAGTAGTATAGTAGGCAGGGGCCTCCCGGAGGCCCAGCATTTT.

J is TRBJ2-1 and V is TRBV9; 12 bases fit TRBD2. The germline V gene encodes CDR1 SGDLS and CDR2 YYNGEE. The CDR3 spans 18 residues. V dropped 4 bases and J dropped 2; count of bases not matched to a gene: 10. The CDR3 DNA is TGTGCCAGCAGCTCAGCGGGATCTAGCGGGAGGGCCTACAATGAGCAGTTCTTC. This sequence encodes CASSSAGSSGRAYNEQFF.

The gene calls are TRBV19 and TRBJ2-7; 8 bases are a match to TRBD2. V dropped 5 bases and J dropped 0; count of bases not matched to a gene: 6. CDR1 is LNHDA, CDR2 SQIVND, per germline (reference sequence). The CDR3 consists of 15 residues. In DNA form, the CDR3 reads TGTGCCAGTAGTCGAACTAGCGGAGGCTCCTACGAGCAGTACTTC. Its translation: CASSRTSGGSYEQYF.

This clone has more than one count but fewer than ten. The genes are TRBV4-1 and TRBJ2-7, with 11 bases that match TRBD2. J was trimmed by 3 bases and V by 4 bases; bases with no gene match: 5. The CDR3 sequence is 15 residues long. Germline V lookup: CDR1 MGHRA, CDR2 YSYEKL. CDR3 sequence: CASSPRLAGLYEQYF. CDR3 coding DNA: TGCGCCAGCAGCCCCCGACTAGCGGGACTCTACGAGCAGTACTTC.

V gene TRBV5-4 combines with J gene TRBJ2-7, with D hard to call. There are 12 residues in the CDR3. V was clipped by 10 bases and J by 0 bases, with 11 bases between them. The germline V gene has CDR1 SGHNT and CDR2 YYREEE (reference sequence). The CDR3, as DNA: TGTGCCCTACGGAGCGACTCCTACGAGCAGTACTTC. Amino acid sequence: CALRSDSYEQYF. Full variable domain (remainder filled in from reference TRBV5-4 and TRBJ2-7): ETGVTQSPTHLIKTRGQQVTLRCSSQSGHNTVSWYQQALGQGPQFIFQYYREEENGRGNFPPRFSGLQFPNYSSELNVNALELDDSALYLCALRSDSYEQYFGPGTRLTVT.

The chain employs TRBV28 and TRBJ2-7; TRBD1 agrees at 9 bases. The CDR3 has 13 amino acids. Germline V gene sequence: CDR1 MDHEN, CDR2 SYDVKM. V lost 10 bases and J lost 4; bases outside the gene matches: 8. In nucleotides, the CDR3 is TGTGCCACCAAAACAGGGGGCTGGTACGAGCAGTACTTC. Translation: CATKTGGWYEQYF.

The chain links TRBV5-1 to TRBJ2-5, with D uncertain. The germline CDR1 and CDR2 sequences are SGHRS and YFSETQ. The CDR3 runs to 14 residues. The ends were cut back, 2 bases at V and 2 bases at J, with 10 bases in the middle. Here the CDR3 reads CASSFSDIQETQYF. The CDR3 DNA reads TGCGCCAGCAGCTTCTCCGACATTCAAGAGACCCAGTACTTC.

This sequence joins TRBV19 and TRBJ1-2, with D unclear. There are 14 residues in the CDR3. CDR1 is LNHDA, CDR2 SQIVND, per germline (reference sequence). Trimming shortened V by 2 bases and J by 2 bases, and 9 bases separated the two germline ends. As DNA, the CDR3 is TGTGCCAGTAGTATAATTTTGACAAACTATGGCTACACCTTC. Translation gives CASSIILTNYGYTF.

The CDR3 here is CASSSPGLGVETQYF. CDR3 nucleotides: TGTGCCAGCAGCTCCCCGGGACTAGGGGTGGAGACCCAGTACTTC. The J gene is TRBJ2-5, the V gene TRBV7-2; TRBD2 matches at 8 bases. The ends lost 4 bases at V and 5 bases at J; junction bases unmatched: 9. Germline values: CDR1 SGHTA, CDR2 FQGNSA. CDR3 length equals 15 residues.

The rearrangement joins TRBV2 to TRBJ1-6, with 7 bases aligning to TRBD1. V was pared by 6 bases and J by 8 bases, with 10 bases of the junction left unmatched. The CDR3 contains 15 residues. The germline V gene encodes CDR1 SNHLY and CDR2 FYNNEI. The CDR3 coding sequence is TGTGCCAGCAGCACCCAGGGGGTCGGGGATTCACCCCTCCACTTT. Its protein is CASSTQGVGDSPLHF.

This clone was counted once. The chain links TRBV6-5 to TRBJ2-2; TRBD1 agrees at 7 bases. The CDR3 is made up of 14 amino acids. Per the germline V gene, CDR1 is MNHEY and CDR2 is SVGAGI. V was clipped by 6 bases and J by 1 base; unmatched bases: 2. CDR3 sequence: CASRSGGNTGELFF. DNA of the CDR3: TGTGCCAGCAGATCAGGGGGGAACACCGGGGAGCTGTTTTTT.

The chain is built from TRBV5-1 and TRBJ2-7, with 9 positions matching TRBD1. Germline V gives CDR1 SGHRS, CDR2 YFSETQ. J gave up 4 bases and V 0 bases, and 8 bases lay outside the gene matches. This CDR3 contains 16 residues. The CDR3 DNA sequence: TGCGCCAGCAGCTTGGGCACACCGGGACAGGGATACGAGCAGTACTTC. Its translation: CASSLGTPGQGYEQYF.

This chain joins TRBV19 and TRBJ2-5; the D is unclear. Germline V gene lookup returns CDR1 LNHDA and CDR2 SQIVND (reference sequence). V was cut by 7 bases and J by 7 bases, with 16 bases left in between. The CDR3 is made up of 13 amino acids. CDR3 nucleotide sequence: TGTGCCAGTACCTCGGGTGGAGCTAGGACCCAGTACTTC. Residues: CASTSGGARTQYF.

V usage is TRBV4-3 and J usage is TRBJ2-7; 7 nucleotides match TRBD2. Trimming removed 0 bases from V and 1 base from J; junction bases left unmatched: 6. Germline V gene data show CDR1 as LGHNA and CDR2 as YSLEER. The CDR3 extends over 16 amino acids. The chain's CDR3 is CASSQDLASGSYEQYF. The CDR3 DNA sequence: TGCGCCAGCAGCCAAGATCTGGCTAGCGGATCCTACGAGCAGTACTTC.

This clone was recorded a few times. CDR3 residues: CSVVSSGANVLTF. DNA for the CDR3: TGCAGCGTTGTGAGCTCTGGGGCCAACGTCCTGACTTTC. The rearrangement links TRBV29-1 to TRBJ2-6; no clear D gene. The CDR3 length is 13 residues. The germline V gene has CDR1 SQVTM and CDR2 ANQGSEA. Trimming cost V 4 bases and J 0 bases, with 4 bases left between them.

The chain links TRBV21-1 to TRBJ2-7; the D call of TRBD1 is as the table states it, not checked on the DNA. TRBV21-1 counts as a pseudogene. The CDR3 runs to 16 residues. The CDR3 nucleotides read TGTGCCAGCAGCAAAGAGCCGAGACAGGGCCCCTACGAGCAGTACTTC. Residues: CASSKEPRQGPYEQYF.

V gene TRBV24-1 combines with J gene TRBJ2-3, with TRBD2 matching 10 bases. CDR3 length: 16 residues. V was pared by 3 bases and J by 4 bases, with 6 bases of the junction left unmatched. The germline gives CDR1 KGHDR, CDR2 SFDVKD. The CDR3 DNA sequence: TGTGCCACCAGTGATCCCGAGCGGGAGGGCCCAGATACGCAGTATTTT. Amino acids: CATSDPEREGPDTQYF.

The chain has TRBV6-5 and TRBJ1-5; no reliable D call. V lost 2 bases and J lost 5, with 13 bases in between. The CDR3 sequence is 15 residues long. Per germline, CDR1 MNHEY and CDR2 SVGAGI. The CDR3 here is CASSYGGLPHQPQHF. DNA for the CDR3: TGTGCCAGCAGTTACGGTGGGCTTCCCCATCAGCCCCAGCATTTT.